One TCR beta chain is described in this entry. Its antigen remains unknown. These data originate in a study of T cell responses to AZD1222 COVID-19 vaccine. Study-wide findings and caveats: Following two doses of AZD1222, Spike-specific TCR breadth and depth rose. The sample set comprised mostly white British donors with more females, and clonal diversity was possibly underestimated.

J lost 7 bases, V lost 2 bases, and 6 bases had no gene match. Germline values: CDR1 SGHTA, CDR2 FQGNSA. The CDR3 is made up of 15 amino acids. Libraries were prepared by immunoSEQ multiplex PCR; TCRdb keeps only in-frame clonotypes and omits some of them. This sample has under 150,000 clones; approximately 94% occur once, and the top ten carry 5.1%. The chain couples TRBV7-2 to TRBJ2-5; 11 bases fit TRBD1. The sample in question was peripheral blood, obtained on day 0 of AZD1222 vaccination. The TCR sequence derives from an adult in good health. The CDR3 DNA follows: TGTGCCAGCAGCTTATGGACAGGGGGCGGCGGGACCCAGTACTTC. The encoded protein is CASSLWTGGGGTQYF.